This is a list of T cell receptor beta chains from one sample in a study of blood T cell repertoires in COVID-19. Profiling relied on immunoSEQ multiplex PCR, and the TCRdb table lists in-frame clones only, not all of them. The table has some 250,000 clones, 75% to 90% seen once. Sequencing was carried out using peripheral blood. These receptors were collected from a man aged 55 to 70 who had recovered from COVID-19. Each CDR3 is given with its conserved first and last residue. A D gene is named only where the DNA matches it firmly. Clone size is stated in some rows and not others, as once, few, many or a class when expanded.

d_call,j_call,v_call,clone_size,cdr3_nt,cdr3_aa
TRBD1,TRBJ2-1,TRBV7-7,-,TGTGCCAGCAGCTTAGGATTCGGGGTGTCAGGGGGCAAGAATGAGCAGTTCTTC,CASSLGFGVSGGKNEQFF
TRBD1,TRBJ1-6,TRBV18,-,TGTGCCAGCTCACCTGATGCAGGGGGCCGATCACCCCTCCACTTT,CASSPDAGGRSPLHF
-,TRBJ2-5,TRBV28,-,TGTGCCAGCAGGCGGCTGGGAGAGACCCAGTACTTC,CASRRLGETQYF
-,TRBJ1-2,TRBV18,-,TGTGCCAGCTCACCACGGATGCCGGGTGATGGCTACACCTTC,CASSPRMPGDGYTF
TRBD1,TRBJ1-6,TRBV5-1,-,TGCGCCAGCAGCATAGGACAGGGGCAGAATTCACCCCTCCACTTT,CASSIGQGQNSPLHF
-,TRBJ1-4,TRBV4-1,-,TGCGCCAGCAGCCAAGATCTCGGCCAGGTCGTTGAAAAACTGTTTTTT,CASSQDLGQVVEKLFF
TRBD1,TRBJ1-2,TRBV5-1,-,TGCGCCAGCAGCGCCGGGACAGGGCGGTATGGCTACACCTTC,CASSAGTGRYGYTF
-,TRBJ1-2,TRBV3-1/TRBV3-2,-,TGTGCCAGCAGCAACAGGGTTCTAGGCTACACCTTC,CASSNRVLGYTF
-,TRBJ2-3,TRBV10-1,-,TGCGCCAGCAGTAGAGCTCAGGGGAATACGCAGTATTTT,CASSRAQGNTQYF
TRBD1,TRBJ2-2,TRBV30,few,TGTGCCTGGAGTGTACTCTGGACAGGGAACACCGGGGAGCTGTTTTTT,CAWSVLWTGNTGELFF
-,TRBJ1-6,TRBV5-6,-,TGTGCCAGCAGCTTCTTGGATGGAGCGGGTTCACCCCTCCACTTT,CASSFLDGAGSPLHF
-,TRBJ2-3,TRBV12-3/TRBV12-4,-,TGTGCCAGCAGCAACTCCGATACGCAGTATTTT,CASSNSDTQYF
TRBD1,TRBJ2-5,TRBV3-1/TRBV3-2,-,TGTGCCAGCAGCCAACAACAGGGGCGGCTGGAGACCCAGTACTTC,CASSQQQGRLETQYF
TRBD1,TRBJ1-2,TRBV29-1,-,TGCAGCGCCGGACAGGCACTCGGTCGCTACACCTTC,CSAGQALGRYTF
TRBD1,TRBJ1-1,TRBV5-1,-,TGCGCCAGCAGCTTAACAGGGGTTGTGAACACTGAAGCTTTCTTT,CASSLTGVVNTEAFF
-,TRBJ1-5,TRBV27,-,TGTGCCAGCAGCGCCGGGGGGCTGCCCCAGCATTTT,CASSAGGLPQHF
TRBD1,TRBJ2-7,TRBV28,-,TGTGCCAGCAGCTACGAACCTGCACAGGGGTACGAGCAGTACTTC,CASSYEPAQGYEQYF
TRBD1,TRBJ2-3,TRBV7-8,few,TGTGCCAGCAGCCCCGTGTCGGGACAGACCACAGATACGCAGTATTTT,CASSPVSGQTTDTQYF
TRBD1,TRBJ2-2,TRBV5-4,-,TGTGCCAGCAGCTTGGGATACGGGACAGGGAACACCGGGGAGCTGTTTTTT,CASSLGYGTGNTGELFF
TRBD1,TRBJ2-2,TRBV5-6,-,TGTGCCAGCAGCCCCGGGACAGGGAGGAACACCGGGGAGCTGTTTTTT,CASSPGTGRNTGELFF
-,TRBJ1-1,TRBV6-5,-,TGTGCCACCAGACGGGACACTGAAGCTTTCTTT,CATRRDTEAFF
-,TRBJ1-2,TRBV28,-,TGTGCCAGCAACCTTTCGGCGGGGGCCGGTGGCTACACCTTC,CASNLSAGAGGYTF
TRBD1,TRBJ1-2,TRBV6-6,many,TGTGCCAGCAGCTCCTCGGACAGGCTAGCTAACTATGGCTACACCTTC,CASSSSDRLANYGYTF
-,TRBJ2-2,TRBV27,-,TGTGCCAGCAGTCGAGTGGGGCTTAACACCGGGGAGCTGTTTTTT,CASSRVGLNTGELFF
-,TRBJ1-3,TRBV3-1/TRBV3-2,-,TGTGCCAGCAGCCAAGCTAGACCCACTTTAGGAAACACCATATATTTT,CASSQARPTLGNTIYF
TRBD1,TRBJ2-2,TRBV10-3,once,TGTGCCATCAGTGACCAACAGGGGTCCGGGGAGCTGTTTTTT,CAISDQQGSGELFF
-,TRBJ1-2,TRBV3-1/TRBV3-2,few,TGTGCCAGCAGCCAAAGTGTTCAGGGCCCCTATGGCTACACCTTC,CASSQSVQGPYGYTF
TRBD1,TRBJ2-1,TRBV12-5,few,TGTGCTAGTGGGAGCGGGACAGGGAATGAGCAGTTCTTC,CASGSGTGNEQFF
-,TRBJ1-1,TRBV6-4,once,TGTGCCAGCAGAGGACAGTCGAACACTGAAGCTTTCTTT,CASRGQSNTEAFF
-,TRBJ2-3,TRBV4-2,-,TGTGCCAGCAGCCAAGGGCAGGGTGAGGAAGCAGATACGCAGTATTTT,CASSQGQGEEADTQYF
-,TRBJ1-1,TRBV11-2,-,TGTGCCAGCAGCTTTCAGGGGCCTCTAAACACTGAAGCTTTCTTT,CASSFQGPLNTEAFF
TRBD1,TRBJ2-7,TRBV6-6,-,TGTGCCAGCAGAACTGCGGGACAGGGAGACGAGCAGTACTTC,CASRTAGQGDEQYF
TRBD1,TRBJ2-1,TRBV4-1,-,TGCGCCAGCAGCCCCCAACCGACAGGGGACCATGAGCAGTTCTTC,CASSPQPTGDHEQFF
TRBD2,TRBJ2-1,TRBV11-3,-,TGTGCCAGCAGCTTAGTTAGCGGGGGGGCAGGAGAGCAGTTCTTC,CASSLVSGGAGEQFF
TRBD2,TRBJ2-5,TRBV18,once,TGTGCCAGCTCACCACGAAGTACTAGCGGGGGGATGGAGACCCAGTACTTC,CASSPRSTSGGMETQYF
-,TRBJ2-5,TRBV23-1,-,TGCGCCAGCAGTCAATCTAGAAGATCCCGAGAGACCCAGTACTTC,CASSQSRRSRETQYF
-,TRBJ2-5,TRBV5-4,-,TGTGCCAGCAGCTTGAAGGGGGAAGAGACCCAGTACTTC,CASSLKGEETQYF
TRBD1,TRBJ1-6,TRBV27,few,TGTGCCAGCAGTTTGGAACAGGGGACTAATTCACCCCTCCACTTT,CASSLEQGTNSPLHF
-,TRBJ1-1,TRBV14,-,TGTGCCAGCAGCCGGGGGGATCGGAATACTGAAGCTTTCTTT,CASSRGDRNTEAFF
-,TRBJ2-1,TRBV5-4,-,TGTGCCAGCAGCTTGGCCGCGGAGGGTGAGCAGTTCTTC,CASSLAAEGEQFF
-,TRBJ2-3,TRBV19,few,TGTGCCAGTAGTATAGCTCAGGGTAGCACAGATACGCAGTATTTT,CASSIAQGSTDTQYF
TRBD1,TRBJ2-3,TRBV5-4,-,TGTGCCAGCACCAAATATGCCGGGACAGGGGGCGCCGGGGATACGCAGTATTTT,CASTKYAGTGGAGDTQYF
TRBD1,TRBJ1-2,TRBV24-1,-,TGTGCCACCAGTGACTCCGACAGGGGGCTTGGCTACACCTTC,CATSDSDRGLGYTF